Here is one T cell receptor beta chain with its context. The sample belongs to a study of blood T cell repertoires in COVID-19. Study information: The United States, Italy and Spain provided the acute and convalescent COVID-19 samples. PBMCs, B-cell-depleted T cells, or T cells were the source of the cDNA or gDNA that made up the material.

Authors' processing steps: Amplifying reference gene primers gave estimates of nucleated cell counts. This table comes from immunoSEQ multiplex PCR, and its TCRdb copy is limited to in-frame clones, with some not included. D and trimming come from the DNA, and the V and J calls and clone size come from that table. The data hold around 81,000 clones, with roughly 86% observed a single time. The CDR3 spans 11 residues. V dropped 3 bases and J dropped 8 bases, with 7 bases sitting between them. The sequenced material came from peripheral blood. The sequence derives from a man between 65 and 79 years old with acute or convalescent COVID-19. The V gene is TRBV12-3 or TRBV12-4, the J gene TRBJ1-1, with D possibly being TRBD1 (6 bases). The CDR3 nucleotides are TGTGCCAGCAGTTTGGGGGCCGAAGCTTTCTTT. Protein: CASSLGAEAFF.